This record covers a single T cell receptor beta chain. This sample is drawn from a study of blood T cell repertoires in COVID-19. CDR3 size: 12 residues. V was shortened by 6 bases and J by 2 bases, with 6 bases between the two germline ends. The V gene's germline CDR1 is MDHEN and CDR2 SYDVKM. Sequenced by immunoSEQ multiplex PCR; TCRdb stores in-frame clones only, minus some. The sample has 200,000 to 300,000 clones, around 86% seen once. The chain uses TRBV28 and TRBJ2-3; D is ambiguous. The sequence came from an older woman who had recovered from COVID-19. Sequencing was performed on peripheral blood. CDR3 coding DNA: TGTGCCAGCAGCCAAAACACAGATACGCAGTATTTT. Encoded protein: CASSQNTDTQYF.